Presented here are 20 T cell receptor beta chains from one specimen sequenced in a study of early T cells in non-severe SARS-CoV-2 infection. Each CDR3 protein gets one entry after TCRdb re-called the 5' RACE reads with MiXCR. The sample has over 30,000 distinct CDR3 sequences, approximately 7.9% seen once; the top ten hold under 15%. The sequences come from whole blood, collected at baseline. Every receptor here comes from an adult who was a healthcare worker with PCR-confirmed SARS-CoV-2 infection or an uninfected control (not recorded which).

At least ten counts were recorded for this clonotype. The CDR3: CASSLEPSKGYGYTF. The CDR3 DNA reads TGCGCCAGCAGCTTGGAGCCTTCCAAGGGATATGGCTACACCTTC. This chain uses TRBV5-1 with TRBJ1-2; no clear D gene. This CDR3 comprises 15 residues. The V end was cut by 0 bases, the J end by 5 bases, with 14 bases between. From germline, CDR1 is SGHRS and CDR2 YFSETQ.

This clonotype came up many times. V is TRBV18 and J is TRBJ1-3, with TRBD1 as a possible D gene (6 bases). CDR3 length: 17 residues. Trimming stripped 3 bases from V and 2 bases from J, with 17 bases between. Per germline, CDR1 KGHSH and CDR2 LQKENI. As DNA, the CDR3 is TGTGCCAGCTCACCTGCCGCGGGGGCGAGGACTGGAAACACCATATATTTT. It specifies CASSPAAGARTGNTIYF.

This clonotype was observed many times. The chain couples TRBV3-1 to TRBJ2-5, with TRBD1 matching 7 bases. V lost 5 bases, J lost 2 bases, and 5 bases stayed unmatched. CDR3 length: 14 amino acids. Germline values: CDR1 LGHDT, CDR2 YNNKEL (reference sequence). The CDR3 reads CASSSRTGQETQYF. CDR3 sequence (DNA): TGTGCCAGCAGCTCCCGGACAGGTCAAGAGACCCAGTACTTC.

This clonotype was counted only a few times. The CDR3 is CASRISRGVYNEQFF. The CDR3 DNA reads TGTGCCAGCAGGATATCGCGGGGGGTATACAATGAGCAGTTCTTC. The V gene is TRBV6-2 or TRBV6-3, the J gene TRBJ2-1; 8 bases align to TRBD2. CDR1 is MNHEY, CDR2 SVGEGT, per germline. This CDR3 comprises 15 residues. The J segment lost 4 bases and the V segment lost 6 bases, leaving 8 bases of the junction unmatched.

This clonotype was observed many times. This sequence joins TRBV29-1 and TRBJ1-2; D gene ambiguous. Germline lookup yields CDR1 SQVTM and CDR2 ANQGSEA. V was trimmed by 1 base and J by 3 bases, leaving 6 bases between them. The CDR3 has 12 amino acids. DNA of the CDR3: TGCAGCGTTGAAGGTCAGGACTATGGCTACACCTTC. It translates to CSVEGQDYGYTF.

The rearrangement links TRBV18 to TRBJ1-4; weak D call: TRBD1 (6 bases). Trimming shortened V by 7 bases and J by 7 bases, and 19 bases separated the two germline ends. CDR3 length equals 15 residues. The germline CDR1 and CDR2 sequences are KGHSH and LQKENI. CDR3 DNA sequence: TGTGCCAGCTGGGTCCCGGGACATAGGGGTGAAAAACTGTTTTTT. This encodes CASWVPGHRGEKLFF.

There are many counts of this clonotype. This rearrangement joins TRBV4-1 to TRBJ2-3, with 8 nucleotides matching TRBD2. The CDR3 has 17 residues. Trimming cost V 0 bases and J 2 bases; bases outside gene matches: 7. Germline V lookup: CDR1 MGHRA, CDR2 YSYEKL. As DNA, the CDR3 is TGCGCCAGCAGCCAAGATGGGACGGGGGGGCTCACAGATACGCAGTATTTT. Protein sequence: CASSQDGTGGLTDTQYF.

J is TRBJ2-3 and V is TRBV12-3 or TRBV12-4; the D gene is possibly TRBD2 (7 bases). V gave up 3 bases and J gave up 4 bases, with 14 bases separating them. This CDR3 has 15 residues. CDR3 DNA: TGTGCCAGCAGTTTCGTCTCGGGGGGCTCAGATACGCAGTATTTT. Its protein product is CASSFVSGGSDTQYF.

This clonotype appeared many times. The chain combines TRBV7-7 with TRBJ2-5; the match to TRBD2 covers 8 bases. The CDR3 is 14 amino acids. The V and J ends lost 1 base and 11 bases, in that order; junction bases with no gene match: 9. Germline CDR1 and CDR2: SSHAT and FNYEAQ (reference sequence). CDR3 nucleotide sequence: TGTGCCAGCAGCTTAGGAGCGGGGGACCCTAGACAGTACTTC. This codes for CASSLGAGDPRQYF. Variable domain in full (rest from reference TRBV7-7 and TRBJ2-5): GAGVSQSPRYKVTKRGQDVTLRCDPISSHATLYWYQQALGQGPEFLTYFNYEAQPDKSGLPSDRFSAERPEGSISTLTIQRTEQRDSAMYRCASSLGAGDPRQYFGPGTRLLVL.

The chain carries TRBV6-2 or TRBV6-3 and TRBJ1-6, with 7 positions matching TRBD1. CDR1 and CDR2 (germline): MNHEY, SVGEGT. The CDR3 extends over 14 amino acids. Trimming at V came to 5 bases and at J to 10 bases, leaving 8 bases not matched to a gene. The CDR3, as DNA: TGTGCCAGCAGTGACCGACAGGGTTACTCACCCCTCCACTTT. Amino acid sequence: CASSDRQGYSPLHF.

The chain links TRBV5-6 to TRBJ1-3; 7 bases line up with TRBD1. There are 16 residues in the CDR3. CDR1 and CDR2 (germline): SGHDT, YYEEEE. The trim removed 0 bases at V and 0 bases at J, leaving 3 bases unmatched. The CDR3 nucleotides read TGTGCCAGCAGCTTGGTGGCAGGGGGCTCTGGAAACACCATATATTTT. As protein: CASSLVAGGSGNTIYF.

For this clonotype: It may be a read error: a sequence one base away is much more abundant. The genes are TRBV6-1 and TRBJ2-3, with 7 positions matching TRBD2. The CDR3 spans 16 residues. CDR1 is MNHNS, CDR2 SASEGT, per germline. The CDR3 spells CDSSEMLAESTDTQYF. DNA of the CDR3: TGTGACAGCAGTGAAATGCTAGCGGAAAGCACAGATACGCAGTATTTT.

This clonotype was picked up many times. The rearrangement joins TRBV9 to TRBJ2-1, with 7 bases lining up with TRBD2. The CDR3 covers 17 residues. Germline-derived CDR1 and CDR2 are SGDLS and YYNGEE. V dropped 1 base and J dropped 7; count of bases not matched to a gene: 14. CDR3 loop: CASSVYPEGYGGNEQFF. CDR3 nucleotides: TGTGCCAGCAGCGTATACCCCGAGGGGTACGGGGGGAATGAGCAGTTCTTC.

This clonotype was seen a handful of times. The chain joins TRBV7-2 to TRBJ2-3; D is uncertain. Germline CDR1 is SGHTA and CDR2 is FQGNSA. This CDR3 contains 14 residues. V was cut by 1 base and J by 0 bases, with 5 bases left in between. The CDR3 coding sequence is TGTGCCAGCAGCTTAGAACCTAGCACAGATACGCAGTATTTT. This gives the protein CASSLEPSTDTQYF.

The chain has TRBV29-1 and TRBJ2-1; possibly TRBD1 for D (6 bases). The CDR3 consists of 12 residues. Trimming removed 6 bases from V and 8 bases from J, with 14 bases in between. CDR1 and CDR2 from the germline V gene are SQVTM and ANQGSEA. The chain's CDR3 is CSVWGLADEQFF. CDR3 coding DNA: TGCAGCGTCTGGGGGCTCGCGGATGAGCAGTTCTTC.

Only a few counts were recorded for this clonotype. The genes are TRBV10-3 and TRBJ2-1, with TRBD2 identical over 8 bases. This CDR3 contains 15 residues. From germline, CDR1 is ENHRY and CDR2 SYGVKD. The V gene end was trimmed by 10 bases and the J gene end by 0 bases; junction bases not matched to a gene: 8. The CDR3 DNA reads TGTGCCACCGCGGACGGGGGGGCCTCCTACAATGAGCAGTTCTTC. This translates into CATADGGASYNEQFF.

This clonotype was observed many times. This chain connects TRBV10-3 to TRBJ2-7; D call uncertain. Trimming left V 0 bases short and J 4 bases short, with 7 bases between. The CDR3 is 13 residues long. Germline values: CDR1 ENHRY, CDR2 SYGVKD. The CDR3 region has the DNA TGTGCCATCAGTGAGTCGAGAGGTTACGAGCAGTACTTC. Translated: CAISESRGYEQYF.

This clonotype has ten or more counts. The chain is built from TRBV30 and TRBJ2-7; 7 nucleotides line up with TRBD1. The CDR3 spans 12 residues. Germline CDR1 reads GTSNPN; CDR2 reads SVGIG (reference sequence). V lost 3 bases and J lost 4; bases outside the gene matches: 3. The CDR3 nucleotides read TGTGCCTGGAGCTTACAGGGGTACGAGCAGTACTTC. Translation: CAWSLQGYEQYF.

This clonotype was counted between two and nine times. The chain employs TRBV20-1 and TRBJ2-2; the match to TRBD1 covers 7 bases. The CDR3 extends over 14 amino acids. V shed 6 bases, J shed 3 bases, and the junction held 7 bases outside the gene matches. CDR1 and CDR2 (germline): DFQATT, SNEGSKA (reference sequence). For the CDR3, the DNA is TGCAGTGCAAGGCAACAGGGGCACACCGGGGAGCTGTTTTTT. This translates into CSARQQGHTGELFF.

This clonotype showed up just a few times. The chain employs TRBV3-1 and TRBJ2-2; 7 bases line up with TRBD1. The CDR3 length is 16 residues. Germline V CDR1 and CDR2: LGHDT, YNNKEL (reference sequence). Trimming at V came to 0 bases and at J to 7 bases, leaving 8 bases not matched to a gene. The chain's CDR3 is CASSQEITGADGELFF. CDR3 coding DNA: TGTGCCAGCAGCCAAGAGATAACAGGGGCGGACGGGGAGCTGTTTTTT. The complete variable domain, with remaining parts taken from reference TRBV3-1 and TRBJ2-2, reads DTAVSQTPKYLVTQMGNDKSIKCEQNLGHDTMYWYKQDSKKFLKIMFSYNNKELIINETVPNRFSPKSPDKAHLNLHINSLELGDSAVYFCASSQEITGADGELFFGEGSRLTVL.